This T cell receptor beta chain was identified in a study of technical replicates of blood from several donors. The table came from immunoSEQ multiplex PCR; TCRdb's copy has only in-frame clones and leaves some out. This table has more than 65,000 clones, roughly 95% appearing once. Germline CDR1 and CDR2: MGHDK and SYGVNS. The CDR3 sequence is 14 residues long. V was trimmed by 3 bases and J by 3 bases, leaving 10 bases between them. This TCR came from a human donor in good health. Material: T cells isolated from PBMCs. V gene TRBV25-1 combines with J gene TRBJ2-3, with D perhaps TRBD1 (5 bases). The CDR3: CASSDDSSTDTQYF. The CDR3 region has the DNA TGTGCCAGCAGTGACGACAGTTCAACAGATACGCAGTATTTT.